This T cell receptor (beta chain) originates from a study of blood T cell repertoires in COVID-19. The wider study: Material from acute and convalescent COVID-19 was sourced from the United States, Italy and Spain.

The V end lost 2 bases, the J end lost 5 bases, and 15 bases lay between the germline ends. CDR3 length: 15 residues. Germline lookup yields CDR1 MNHEY and CDR2 SVGEGT. Generated by immunoSEQ multiplex PCR, the TCRdb table keeps only in-frame clones and is missing some. The sample records around 300,000 clones, about nine tenths being singletons. Living in roughly 25 US areas, the participants were between about 18 and 100 years of age. Assignments of participants to cohorts depended upon their own reported clinical history. Among Cohort 3 donors, those recovered had two negative PCRs, clearance, or symptom resolution.

Sequenced: PBMCs or T cells enriched from blood (not recorded which). This TCR was sampled from a woman aged 25 to 39 who had recovered from COVID-19. V is TRBV6-2 or TRBV6-3 and J is TRBJ1-1; D gene unclear. The CDR3 spells CASSYLLREGTEAFF. The CDR3 bases are TGTGCCAGCAGTTACCTATTGAGGGAAGGAACTGAAGCTTTCTTT.